Detailed here is one TCR beta chain. Treatment of the sample: oral pan-JAK inhibitor, 5-10 mg twice daily. The sample originates from a study of CD8+ T cells in alopecia areata. Trimming took 2 bases from V and 5 from J, leaving 16 bases between them. Germline V gene sequence: CDR1 MNHNY, CDR2 SVGAGI (reference sequence). CDR3 length equals 16 residues. Extracted from the samples, RNA was reverse transcribed into cDNA to serve as the sequencing template. The repertoire was sequenced with immunoSEQ multiplex PCR; TCRdb's copy has only in-frame clones and lacks some. The data contain 95,000 to 100,000 clones, around 55% of them singletons.

The TCR was taken from a human donor with alopecia areata. This material consisted of CD8+ T cells sorted from blood, taken at week 4, from a patient treated with tofacitinib. The genes are TRBV6-6 and TRBJ2-1, with D possibly TRBD2 on 6 matching bases. CDR3 residues: CASSYMGLHPNNEQFF. The CDR3 nucleotides are TGTGCCAGCAGTTACATGGGACTCCATCCCAACAATGAGCAGTTCTTC.